The 9 T cell receptor beta chains presented below share a single source sample, sequenced in a study of human T cells and chemical hapten exposure. Before extraction, the whole blood was not fractionated, and total RNA was taken from it. Each CDR3 protein is one row after TCRdb ran MiXCR on the 5' RACE reads. The data contain approximately 110,000 distinct CDR3 sequences, approximately 19% of them singletons. These receptors came from a human donor in good health.

This clonotype turned up a few times. The chain is built from TRBV6-1 and TRBJ1-1; D is unclear. The CDR3 has 14 amino acids. V was trimmed by 0 bases and J by 7 bases, leaving 12 bases between them. Germline loops: CDR1 MNHNS, CDR2 SASEGT. The CDR3 here is CASSEARARGEAFF. The DNA of the CDR3 is TGTGCCAGCAGTGAAGCGCGGGCCCGAGGTGAAGCTTTCTTT.

Here the CDR3 reads CASSLSAGREQYF. The CDR3 DNA reads as TGTGCCAGCAGTTTATCGGCGGGGCGGGAGCAGTACTTC. The V and J genes are TRBV28 and TRBJ2-7; maybe TRBD2 (6 bases). Trimming removed 1 base from V and 7 bases from J, with 11 bases in between. There are 13 residues in the CDR3. Looked up from germline, CDR1 is MDHEN and CDR2 is SYDVKM.

The chain joins TRBV5-1 to TRBJ2-3; no firm D call. Trimming shortened V by 0 bases and J by 4 bases, and 12 bases separated the two germline ends. The CDR3 runs 15 residues. The germline V gene has CDR1 SGHRS and CDR2 YFSETQ. CDR3 DNA sequence: TGCGCCAGCAGCTTGGAGGCTAGAGGAGCAGATACGCAGTATTTT. It encodes CASSLEARGADTQYF. The full variable domain, with the rest looked up from reference TRBV5-1 and TRBJ2-3, is KAGVTQTPRYLIKTRGQQVTLSCSPISGHRSVSWYQQTPGQGLQFLFEYFSETQRNKGNFPGRFSGRQFSNSRSEMNVSTLELGDSALYLCASSLEARGADTQYFGPGTRLTVL.

The sample holds a few counts of this clonotype. The chain uses TRBV5-1 and TRBJ2-5, with 9 bases fitting TRBD1. The CDR3 extends over 16 amino acids. Germline-derived CDR1 and CDR2 are SGHRS and YFSETQ. The V gene end was trimmed by 0 bases and the J gene end by 6 bases; junction bases not matched to a gene: 9. The CDR3 DNA is TGCGCCAGCAGCTTGGCCGTGGACAGGGGTAAACAGACCCAGTACTTC. Its protein product is CASSLAVDRGKQTQYF. The variable domain in full, completed from reference TRBV5-1 and TRBJ2-5, reads KAGVTQTPRYLIKTRGQQVTLSCSPISGHRSVSWYQQTPGQGLQFLFEYFSETQRNKGNFPGRFSGRQFSNSRSEMNVSTLELGDSALYLCASSLAVDRGKQTQYFGPGTRLLVL.

This clonotype appeared a few times. This rearrangement joins TRBV12-3 or TRBV12-4 to TRBJ2-2, with 9 nucleotides matching TRBD2. The J segment lost 7 bases and the V segment lost 5 bases, leaving 8 bases of the junction unmatched. The CDR3 has 15 residues. CDR3 protein: CASSPLAGEGGELFF. The CDR3 DNA sequence: TGTGCCAGCAGTCCATTAGCGGGAGAGGGCGGGGAGCTGTTTTTT.

This clonotype was counted only a few times. The gene calls are TRBV14 and TRBJ2-3; D remains ambiguous. Germline V CDR1 and CDR2: SGHDN, FVKESK. This CDR3 is 17 amino acids long. The germline V and J ends were trimmed by 4 bases and 3 bases, with 20 bases remaining between them. The CDR3 DNA is TGTGCCAGCAGCCCACCGAAAACTACCGCCCCTACAGATACGCAGTATTTT. Its protein product is CASSPPKTTAPTDTQYF.

J is TRBJ2-4 and V is TRBV7-9; weak D call: TRBD2 (6 bases). The length of the CDR3 is 12 residues. V was cut by 5 bases and J by 8 bases, with 10 bases left in between. CDR1 is SEHNR, CDR2 FQNEAQ, per germline (reference sequence). CDR3 in amino acids: CASSTTRDIQYF. The CDR3 nucleotides read TGTGCCAGCAGCACGACTAGGGACATTCAGTACTTC.

A few counts support this clonotype. The CDR3 sequence is CASSFPSPTSGPSTDTQYF. CDR3 sequence (DNA): TGTGCCAGCAGCTTCCCTTCGCCGACTAGCGGGCCTAGCACAGATACGCAGTATTTT. The V and J genes are TRBV7-2 and TRBJ2-3, with TRBD2 matching 10 bases. Germline V gives CDR1 SGHTA, CDR2 FQGNSA. The CDR3 length is 19 residues. Unmatched junction bases numbered 12, after V lost 3 bases and J lost 0 bases.

V gene TRBV18 combines with J gene TRBJ1-2; D perhaps matches TRBD1 (6 bases). CDR1 is KGHSH and CDR2 is LQKENI in the germline V gene. The V gene lost 3 bases and the J gene lost 8 bases, with 10 bases spanning the gap. CDR3 length equals 12 residues. The CDR3 DNA reads TGTGCCAGCTCACCCAACAGGGAGGGCTACACCTTC. Translating gives CASSPNREGYTF.